Sequencing of this T cell receptor (beta chain) was carried out in a study of shared clonotypes between healthy human individuals (TCRdb year 2020). With respect to the entire study: The cohort comprised a couple of women and a few men aged 18 to 49 years. For each donor, three plates each were used for CD4 naive and CD4 memory, two plates were used for CD8 naive, and one plate was used for CD8 memory. To estimate repertoire size and how much clonotype sharing occurs between individuals, the study deeply sequenced the blood TCR repertoires of about 5 healthy adults. To increase sequencing depth and limit assay-specific biases, different laboratories used diverse techniques to prepare libraries and sequence TCR repertoires. Leukapheresis yielded between about 0.9 and 9 billion PBMCs per donor. Summary of the overall study and its limitations: Pairwise subsampling indicated that sequencing depth was expected to affect the degree of clonotype sharing among donors. Rarefaction of sorted-subset datasets indicated incomplete sequencing despite the large sequencing depth. Only blood was sampled, and tissue TCR repertoires likely differ from those in blood. Because the study included only a small number of donors, the genetic and exposure-history diversity represented was limited. Naive subsets generally had larger estimated clonotype richness than memory subsets did. Compared with non-shared clonotypes, clonotypes shared by all four sorted-subset donors had higher generation probabilities. Across four donors, approximately 4.6% of naive CD4, roughly 3.5% of naive CD8, about 2.3% of memory CD4, and around 0.4% of memory CD8 clonotypes were shared.

Points on this clone: It has no known antigen specificity. No clone much larger than this one lies a single base away; base qualities are absent.

Using the deep immunoSEQ assay, TCR CDR3 regions were amplified from genomic DNA by multiplex PCR. Extracted genomic DNA from each cell subset was spread evenly across all wells of several immunoSEQ 96-well plates, with each plate serving as a replicate. For sorted subsets, 200 to 250 ng of genomic DNA, equivalent to some 33,000 T cell genomes, went into each replicate PCR. Purified libraries were quantified with a Qubit 3.0 fluorometer, sized on a Bioanalyzer 2100, and re-quantified with the KAPA Library Quantification kit. Every immunoSEQ 96-well plate was sequenced on a dedicated single-read 150-cycle Illumina NextSeq 550 flow cell. The original methods were these. Because only junctional sequences without quality scores were contained in the immunoSEQ output, filtering matching that applied to full-length reads could not be performed. Sequences were annotated with PyIR, a Python wrapper for IgBLAST v1.9, and V/J genes and CDR3 were assigned using IMGT germline references. Reads were removed for weak V/J assignments (E-value above 1e-6), missing CDR3, stop codons, out-of-frame junctions, or ambiguous translated residues. V3J clonotypes were defined as sequences sharing an identical inferred V gene, J gene, and CDR3 amino acid sequence. To compute the percentage overlap between repertoires, the number of shared unique clonotypes was divided by the size of the smaller repertoire. Repertoire richness was assessed with RTK rarefaction, the Chao1 estimator, and Recon v2.1 estimates of unobserved clonotypes. Generation probabilities were computed with OLGA for all TCRbeta clonotypes obtained by the gDNA method from several donors. Here the immuneACCESS table is served through TCRdb, limited to in-frame sequences with V and J called. Missing clones are a known gap in these copies; in checked studies unresolved V genes cover under half, and the rest lacks a known reason. The V and J calls and clone size come from that table; D and trimming were worked out from the DNA. The sample has 2.3 million or so clones on record, approximately 95% of them singletons. The ten largest clones take up 0.3% to 0.4% of the sample.

Healthy HIV-negative adults with no recently reported acute infections or vaccinations were included as donors. All donors were Caucasian adults living in Nashville, Tennessee, USA. CD4+ T cells were enriched through magnetic negative selection, after which naive cells were positively selected on CD45RA and the remaining negative fraction served as the memory subset. Blood was obtained by leukapheresis, after which PBMCs were separated by Ficoll-Histopaque density gradient centrifugation and cryopreserved in liquid nitrogen vapor phase. Analytical flow cytometry was used to check the purity and quantity of every magnetically sorted T cell population. Each sorted fraction had its genomic DNA isolated and then quantified by UV absorbance on a Nanodrop 2000c. V is shortened by 1 base, J by 0 bases, and the region joining them spans 7 bases. The cysteine opens and the phenylalanine closes a CDR3 of 15 amino acids. Only the CDR3 DNA is retained, 45 bases long and in frame from the first base. CDR1 SEHNR and CDR2 FQNEAQ were looked up in the germline V gene (reference sequence).

The TCR sequence derives from a man aged 18 to 29 in good health. Some clones in this sample may be carry-over from other donors' samples. The sequenced sample was naive CD4+ T cells from PBMCs. This specimen's cell subset or site label, per the study, means: CD45RA+ positively selected. The chain employs TRBV7-9 and TRBJ1-5, with the D gene too uncertain to name. CDR3 reads: CASSLDSLSNQPQHF. The nucleotide sequence reads TGTGCCAGCAGCTTAGACAGCCTTAGCAATCAGCCCCAGCATTTT.